This T cell receptor (beta chain) was recovered during a study of CD8+ T cells in alopecia areata. Study-level information: Patients remained on tofacitinib for 6 to 18 months and then went 6 months without it.

Findings and limits, study-wide: Scalp clonality dropped significantly under tofacitinib, as did expanded CD8+ top-100 clones. With tofacitinib ongoing, many expanded lesional clones persisted in both scalp and blood.

About this clone itself: Its antigen is currently unknown.

Isolated RNA was reverse transcribed into cDNA used as the sequencing template. The assay was immunoSEQ multiplex PCR, and TCRdb's table has in-frame clones only and misses some. The repertoire has fewer than 250,000 clones, 50% to 60% of them found once; the top ten carry about 0.65%. Germline V gene lookup returns CDR1 SQVTM and CDR2 ANQGSEA. V was clipped by 0 bases and J by 4 bases, with 6 bases between them. This CDR3 region has 12 residues. The treatment here: oral pan-JAK inhibitor, 5-10 mg twice daily. T lymphocytes (CD4+ and CD8+) were sorted from PBMCs. This TCR was sampled from a human donor with alopecia areata. Sequencing used CD4+ T cells sorted from blood, obtained at week 4, from a patient treated with tofacitinib. The gene calls are TRBV29-1 and TRBJ1-1; D not certain. The CDR3 bases are TGCAGCGTTGAAGATTACCGCACTGAAGCTTTCTTT. Its translation is CSVEDYRTEAFF.